Shown below are 5 T cell receptor beta chains from a single sample sequenced in a study of tumor and adjacent non-tumor tissue in lung cancer. No cell sorting was done before RNA was extracted from the tissue. More than 3 cm separated this lung sample from the edge of the tumor. TCRbeta libraries were built with three rounds of nested PCR, modified from ARM-PCR. TCRdb re-analysed the multiplex PCR reads in MiXCR, keeping a single row per CDR3 protein. The data contain tens of thousands of distinct CDR3 sequences, under 70% of them singletons. The source material was distant non-tumor lung tissue. Receptors were obtained from a woman aged 45-59 years with non-small cell lung cancer.

The chain carries TRBV5-1 and TRBJ2-5, with 16 bases aligning to TRBD2. Germline V gene sequence: CDR1 SGHRS, CDR2 YFSETQ. V gave up 6 bases and J gave up 7 bases; unmatched junction bases: 6. The CDR3 runs 15 residues. DNA for the CDR3: TGCGCCAGCAACCCAGGGACTAGCGGGGGGGGGACCCAGTACTTC. Translation: CASNPGTSGGGTQYF.

There are a few counts of this clonotype. One end of the junction varies from germline; a read error may be responsible. The chain links TRBV5-1 to TRBJ2-2, with a weak D call TRBD1 (6 bases). The CDR3 sequence is 14 residues long. Germline CDR1 is SGHRS and CDR2 is YFSETQ. The CDR3 coding sequence is TGTGCCAGCGGATCGGGACAGAACACCGGGGAGCTGTTTTTT. Translating it yields CASGSGQNTGELFF.

In the case of this clonotype: Being one base from a much bigger clone, this may be a read error. This rearrangement joins TRBV24-1 to TRBJ1-1, with D unresolved. The V end was cut by 7 bases, the J end by 6 bases, with 14 bases between. Germline V gene sequence: CDR1 KGHDR, CDR2 SFDVKD. The CDR3 sequence is 13 residues long. In nucleotides, the CDR3 is TGTGCCACCAGGGCACGGGAAGCCCCTGAAGCTTTCTTT. This sequence encodes CATRAREAPEAFF.

On this clonotype: The conserved final phenylalanine or tryptophan is absent from the CDR3, which likely points to a read error. The CDR3 nucleotides are TGTGCCAGCAGCCAAGGACCCCTACTCTACAATGAGCAGTTCTTA. Amino acid sequence: CASSQGPLLYNEQFL. The genes are TRBV14 and TRBJ2-1; D remains unclear. There are 15 residues in the CDR3. V lost 1 base, J lost 3 bases, and 10 bases lay in between. CDR1 is SGHDN and CDR2 is FVKESK in the germline V gene.

This clonotype was seen a few times. The conserved phenylalanine or tryptophan is not found at the CDR3 terminus, so this likely reflects a read error. CDR3 residues: CAGSLKTQETQYL. In DNA form, the CDR3 reads TGTGCCGGCAGCTTGAAGACTCAAGAGACCCAGTACCTC. This chain uses TRBV5-6 with TRBJ2-5; D is undetermined. The germline V gene has CDR1 SGHDT and CDR2 YYEEEE. The CDR3 is made up of 13 amino acids.